Sequencing of this T cell receptor (beta chain) was carried out in a study of OX40 agonist ivuxolimab in advanced cancers. Background for the entire study: The costimulatory receptor OX40 (CD134) was targeted by ivuxolimab, a fully human IgG2 agonistic monoclonal antibody. Intravenous ivuxolimab was administered to patients every 2 weeks at six dose levels: 0.01, 0.1, 0.3, 1.5, 3 and 10 mg/kg. Of the approximately 54 dose-escalation patients, hepatocellular carcinoma was present in about 20, melanoma in around 15, renal cell carcinoma in 9 and head and neck cancer in 9. The dose-escalation cohort was about 86% male with a mean age of approximately 60 years, ranging from roughly 23 to 79. Patients were allowed to have had prior anti-PD-1, anti-PD-L1 or anti-CTLA-4 therapy, and approximately 41% of the dose-escalation patients had previously received checkpoint inhibitors. Partial responses occurred in three dose-escalation patients, of whom one had hepatocellular carcinoma and two had cutaneous melanoma. The purpose of peripheral TCRbeta sequencing was to test whether ivuxolimab changed TCR sequence diversity and led to clonal T-cell expansion. The monotherapy dose-escalation portion (N ≈ 57 patients) of the phase I ivuxolimab trial is reported in the paper. What the study reported, not specific to this receptor: Clonal expansion of both CD4+ and CD8+ blood T cells was observed from baseline to week 6 at doses 0.1 to 3.0 mg/kg. In the 0.1-3.0 mg/kg groups, partial responders had among the lowest normalized peripheral clonal expansion, particularly in CD8+ T cells. Low levels of normalized T-cell clonal expansion were also seen in some nonresponding patients. On average, CD8+ T cells showed more expanded clones than CD4+ T cells after ivuxolimab. The antigen specificity of the clonally expanded peripheral T cells was not determined.

Genomic DNA was isolated from the sorted cells so that the TCRbeta CDR3 region could be sequenced. The immunoSEQ Assay was used for sequencing of TCRbeta CDR3 regions. Sourced from immuneACCESS, this table was stored by TCRdb with only in-frame sequences that have V and J called. A share of the clones is absent; for the studies checked, an unresolved V gene accounts for under half, and the remainder has no known explanation. The table for this sample lists tens of thousands of clones; roughly nine tenths of them were counted only once. Around 6% of the sample lies in the top ten. Note on this clone: The antigen it recognizes is unknown. Per-nucleotide qualities are absent, and no much larger clonotype sits a single base away.

Patients with a history of autoimmune disease or receiving systemic immunosuppression were excluded from the trial. In every dose cohort, peripheral blood was drawn for TCR sequencing at baseline, cycle 4 day 1, and cycle 7 day 1. Samples were obtained from an open-label, multicenter, first-in-human phase I dose-escalation trial of ivuxolimab. The trial enrolled adults with locally advanced or metastatic head and neck squamous cell, hepatocellular, melanoma or renal cell carcinoma. CD4+ and CD8+ T cells were sorted separately from peripheral blood before TCR sequencing. The receptor was derived from an adult with an advanced solid tumor such as melanoma, head and neck, liver or kidney cancer. The sequencing used CD4+ or CD8+ T cells sorted from blood, collected in a trial of the OX40 agonist ivuxolimab.

The DNA sequence is given as TGTGCCAGCAGCCCAACGGCACTCTCCTCCTACGAGCAGTACTTC. This encodes CASSPTALSSYEQYF. The sequence joins TRBV9 to TRBJ2-7, with no confidently assigned D gene. Trimming removed 4 bases from V and 0 bases from J, leaving 14 bases between the germline ends. As encoded in the germline V gene, CDR1 is SGDLS while CDR2 is YYNGEE. Its CDR3 holds 15 amino acids, cysteine through phenylalanine. Of all the DNA, just the CDR3 is kept, 45 bases in frame from base 1. With the rest looked up from the reference TRBV9 and TRBJ2-7 genes rather than sequenced, the full variable domain is DSGVTQTPKHLITATGQRVTLRCSPRSGDLSVYWYQQSLDQGLQFLIQYYNGEERAKGNILERFSAQQFPDLHSELNLSSLELGDSALYFCASSPTALSSYEQYFGPGTRLTVT.